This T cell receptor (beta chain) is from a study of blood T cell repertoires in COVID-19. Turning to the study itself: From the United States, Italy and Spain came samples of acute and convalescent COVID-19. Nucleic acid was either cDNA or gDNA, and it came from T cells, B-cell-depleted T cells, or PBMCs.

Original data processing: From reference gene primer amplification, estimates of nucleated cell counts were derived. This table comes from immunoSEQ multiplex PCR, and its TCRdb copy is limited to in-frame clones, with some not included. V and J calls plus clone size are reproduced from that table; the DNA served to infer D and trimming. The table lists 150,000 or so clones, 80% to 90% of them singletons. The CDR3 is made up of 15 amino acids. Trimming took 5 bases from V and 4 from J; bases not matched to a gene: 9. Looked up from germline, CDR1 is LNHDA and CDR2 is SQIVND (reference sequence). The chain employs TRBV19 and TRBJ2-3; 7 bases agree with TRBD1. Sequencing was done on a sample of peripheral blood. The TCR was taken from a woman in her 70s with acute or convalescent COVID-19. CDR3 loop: CASSDRQGAADTQYF. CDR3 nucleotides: TGTGCCAGTAGTGACCGACAGGGAGCAGCAGATACGCAGTATTTT.